Below are 10 T cell receptor beta chains sequenced from a single sample in a study of blood T cell repertoires in COVID-19. The assay was immunoSEQ multiplex PCR, and TCRdb's table has in-frame clones only and misses some. The sample has 470,000 or so clones; around 89% are singletons. The specimen sequenced was peripheral blood. Receptors originate from a woman aged 25-40 years with acute or convalescent COVID-19.

CDR3 sequence (DNA): TGTGCCAGCAGCCATTATACAGGGGTTAGACACGACGCGAACACCGGGGAGCTGTTTTTT. Protein: CASSHYTGVRHDANTGELFF. The chain is built from TRBV3-1 (or the pseudogene TRBV3-2) and TRBJ2-2; 7 nucleotides match TRBD1. V was clipped by 3 bases and J by 0 bases; unmatched bases: 16. The CDR3 is 20 residues long. Germline CDR1 LGHDT, CDR2 YNNKEL (reference sequence).

Details on this clone: Other nucleotide sequences from this sample produce the same CDR3. This chain uses TRBV5-6 with TRBJ1-2; the D is unclear. Germline CDR1 is SGHDT and CDR2 is YYEEEE. The V end lost 0 bases, the J end lost 2 bases, and 8 bases lay between the germline ends. The CDR3 is 14 residues long. The CDR3 sequence is CASSLVEVNYGYTF. The DNA of the CDR3 is TGTGCCAGCAGCTTGGTCGAGGTAAACTATGGCTACACCTTC.

The chain links TRBV7-8 to TRBJ1-5; D gene ambiguous. CDR1 is SGHVS, CDR2 FQNEAQ, per germline. V dropped 2 bases and J dropped 6 bases, with 17 bases sitting between them. This CDR3 has 16 residues. In nucleotides, the CDR3 is TGTGCCAGCAGCTTACGGGAAGGCGCAGGTGGTCAGCCCCAGCATTTT. As protein: CASSLREGAGGQPQHF.

The chain combines TRBV7-8 with TRBJ2-1, with TRBD2 identical over 7 bases. J lost 0 bases, V lost 5 bases, and 7 bases had no gene match. This CDR3 region has 16 residues. Germline CDR1 is SGHVS and CDR2 is FQNEAQ. The CDR3 loop reads CASSQSRGSSYNEQFF. For the CDR3, the DNA is TGTGCCAGCAGCCAATCGCGGGGGAGCTCCTACAATGAGCAGTTCTTC.

The chain has TRBV9 and TRBJ1-6; 9 bases are shared with TRBD1. CDR3 length: 14 residues. Germline lookup yields CDR1 SGDLS and CDR2 YYNGEE. Unmatched junction bases numbered 5, after V lost 3 bases and J lost 10 bases. In DNA form, the CDR3 reads TGTGCCAGCAGCGGGGGGACAGGGTACTCACCCCTCCACTTT. Translating it yields CASSGGTGYSPLHF. Combining the CDR3 with reference TRBV9 and TRBJ1-6 gives the whole variable domain DSGVTQTPKHLITATGQRVTLRCSPRSGDLSVYWYQQSLDQGLQFLIQYYNGEERAKGNILERFSAQQFPDLHSELNLSSLELGDSALYFCASSGGTGYSPLHFGNGTRLTVT.

This clone appeared once. J is TRBJ2-3 and V is TRBV5-1, with 11 bases aligning to TRBD2. The V and J ends lost 5 bases and 6 bases, in that order; junction bases with no gene match: 5. The germline V gene has CDR1 SGHRS and CDR2 YFSETQ. The CDR3 contains 14 residues. CDR3 DNA sequence: TGCGCCAGCAGTTCTACTAGCGGGGGTGATACGCAGTATTTT. Protein product: CASSSTSGGDTQYF.

V gene TRBV12-3 or TRBV12-4 combines with J gene TRBJ2-6; D gene ambiguous. CDR3 size: 13 residues. V lost 6 bases and J lost 2, with 5 bases in between. The CDR3 DNA reads TGTGCCAGCAGGGGCGCTGGGGCCAACGTCCTGACTTTC. Amino acids: CASRGAGANVLTF.

This chain connects TRBV9 to TRBJ1-3, with D perhaps matching TRBD1 (5 bases). This CDR3 comprises 15 residues. V was cut by 3 bases and J by 0 bases, with 10 bases left in between. The germline V gene encodes CDR1 SGDLS and CDR2 YYNGEE. The CDR3 DNA sequence: TGTGCCAGCAGCGGAACAGGTAACTCTGGAAACACCATATATTTT. It translates to CASSGTGNSGNTIYF. The full variable domain, in which reference TRBV9 and TRBJ1-3 provide the parts outside the CDR3, is DSGVTQTPKHLITATGQRVTLRCSPRSGDLSVYWYQQSLDQGLQFLIQYYNGEERAKGNILERFSAQQFPDLHSELNLSSLELGDSALYFCASSGTGNSGNTIYFGEGSWLTVV.

The chain joins TRBV12-3 or TRBV12-4 to TRBJ2-5, with D possibly matching TRBD2 (6 bases). V lost 3 bases and J lost 4, with 9 bases in between. CDR3 size: 13 residues. The CDR3 DNA reads TGTGCCAGCAGTTTGGTGCGGGGAGAGACCCAGTACTTC. It specifies CASSLVRGETQYF.

DNA of the CDR3: TGTGCCAGCAGCCTGAGCCTGGGACTCTATTACAATGAGCAGTTCTTC. It codes for CASSLSLGLYYNEQFF. The chain carries TRBV5-6 and TRBJ2-1; D might be TRBD2 (6 bases). The CDR3 loop spans 16 amino acids. From germline, CDR1 is SGHDT and CDR2 YYEEEE. V lost 4 bases to trimming and J lost 4 bases, with 18 bases between them.